The 4 T cell receptor beta chains in this list originate from one sample, sequenced in a study of PD-1 blockade in classical Hodgkin lymphoma. Documented time point: cycle 4 day 1 (C4D1), after more than 5 weeks of nivolumab. Following autologous stem cell transplantation, relapse occurred in every patient, and exposure to brentuximab vedotin varied. Repertoires were generated with immunoSEQ multiplex PCR, while TCRdb's copy carries only in-frame clones and drops some. The sample has about 93,000 clones, about 77% seen once. Sequenced here: peripheral blood mononuclear cells (PBMCs), sampled before the fourth cycle of nivolumab. These receptors were taken from a human donor with classical Hodgkin lymphoma.

The genes are TRBV29-1 and TRBJ1-5; 7 positions agree with TRBD1. Trimming took 7 bases from V and 7 from J; bases not matched to a gene: 10. This CDR3 has 13 amino acids. Germline loops: CDR1 SQVTM, CDR2 ANQGSEA. For the CDR3, the DNA is TGCAGCGCCGTCAACAGGGGCGGACAGCCCCAGCATTTT. Translated: CSAVNRGGQPQHF.

The chain employs TRBV5-1 and TRBJ2-1; D perhaps matches TRBD2 (7 bases). The CDR3 spans 16 residues. V was pared by 5 bases and J by 4 bases, with 19 bases between. Germline CDR1 is SGHRS and CDR2 is YFSETQ. CDR3 sequence (DNA): TGCGCCAGCAGTTTACTCCACGGGGGGCTTTACAATGAGCAGTTCTTC. Protein: CASSLLHGGLYNEQFF.

The sample holds one count of this clone. J is TRBJ2-5 and V is TRBV2, with D perhaps matching TRBD2 (5 bases). V shed 8 bases and J shed 5 bases, with 18 bases lying between them. Germline V lookup: CDR1 SNHLY, CDR2 FYNNEI. CDR3 length: 14 amino acids. The CDR3 region has the DNA TGTGCCAGCCGCACGCCCGGGATCTTGGAGACCCAGTACTTC. Translated: CASRTPGILETQYF.

This clone was detected a few times. The chain uses TRBV25-1 and TRBJ1-1, with TRBD1 matching 9 bases. V gave up 3 bases and J gave up 1 base; unmatched junction bases: 6. Germline V gene data show CDR1 as MGHDK and CDR2 as SYGVNS. The CDR3 has 16 amino acids. The CDR3: CASSESPGQGNTEAFF. In DNA, the CDR3 is TGTGCCAGCAGTGAGTCCCCGGGACAGGGGAACACTGAAGCTTTCTTT.